This section outlines one T cell receptor beta chain sequence together with its context. The antigen remains unidentified. The sample is drawn from a study of monozygotic twins with inflammatory bowel disease. General study points: Inverse Simpson values showed less TCRbeta diversity in IBD patients than in their healthy co-twins. A single strong IBD-associated signal or clonotype was not supported by the findings. Twins with IBD had fewer clonotypes in common with others than healthy twins, particularly during disease activity.

The CDR3 contains 15 residues. Germline CDR1 SGHVS, CDR2 FQNEAQ. TCRdb reprocessed the 5' RACE reads, with one entry per CDR3 protein and no DNA. The sample has over 110,000 distinct CDR3 sequences. The receptor comes from a human donor with ulcerative colitis or Crohn's disease, or a healthy co-twin of an affected twin (not recorded which). This chain joins TRBV7-8 and TRBJ2-1; as DNA is missing, the TRBD2 call by TCRdb cannot be tested. Sequencing was performed on blood. The CDR3: CASSPPIVYYNEQFF.